Here is one T cell receptor (beta chain) with its context. Antigen unknown. This sample was included in a study of T-cell memory formation after mild COVID-19. In the study overall: Largely donor-specific TCR clusters were found.

Each CDR3 protein gets one entry after TCRdb re-called the 5' RACE reads with MiXCR. The sample yields about 400,000 distinct CDR3 sequences, roughly 15% seen once. V lost 5 bases and J lost 2, with 15 bases in between. This CDR3 has 14 residues. Germline V CDR1 and CDR2: DFQATT, SNEGSKA (reference sequence). Notes on the study in general: Pre-infection memory held some responding clones, suggesting pre-existing cross-reactive T cells responded. For contracting clones, CD4+ ones sat mainly in CM and EM, CD8+ in EMRA.

Sequencing was done on a sample of PBMCs or a T cell subset sorted from them (not recorded which). V is TRBV20-1 and J is TRBJ2-5, with TRBD2 as a possible D gene (6 bases). This TCR came from a man younger than 35 who had mild COVID-19 (a few samples of this study predate the infection). Cell type and time point are not known. The CDR3 nucleotides are TGCAGTGCTCCCCGGGACTTGATACAAGAGACCCAGTACTTC. The encoded protein is CSAPRDLIQETQYF.